The clone carrying this T cell receptor beta chain was found a few times. What it binds is not known. This entry comes from a study of cytomegalovirus exposure and HLA in healthy donors. Whole-study findings and limits: Rarity characterized most TCR sequences, yet some public TCRs appeared in many donors. In a later analysis, HLA-C alleles had the fewest associated TCRs, DRB1 alleles the most.

The PCR ran on 60 Vbeta and 13 Jbeta primers. Original data processing: A follow-up analysis tallied around 80 million unique TCR beta chains, some 9.9 million shared. Measured with immunoSEQ multiplex PCR; TCRdb has only the in-frame clones, and not every one. V and J calls plus clone size are reproduced from that table; the DNA served to infer D and trimming. This sample has over 80,000 clones, with about four fifths found just once. CDR1 and CDR2 (germline): MNHEY, SMNVEV (reference sequence). V trimming: 3 bases; J trimming: 4 bases; junction bases outside the gene matches: 12. The CDR3 has 17 amino acids.

The sequenced sample consisted of PBMCs. The chain combines TRBV27 with TRBJ2-3; TRBD1 matches at 8 bases. The sequence was obtained from a middle-aged man in good health and CMV-seropositive. The CDR3 sequence is CASSFFDGTGPPDTQYF. The CDR3 DNA is TGTGCCAGCAGTTTCTTCGACGGGACAGGCCCCCCAGATACGCAGTATTTT.